This T cell receptor beta chain was sequenced for a study of blood T cell repertoires in COVID-19. Study as a whole: Some COVID-19 samples were acute and others convalescent; all came from the United States, Italy and Spain. Nucleic acid was either cDNA or gDNA, and it came from T cells, B-cell-depleted T cells, or PBMCs.

In Seattle, patients joined the study during active infection and were tracked longitudinally. Clones were sequenced by immunoSEQ multiplex PCR, and TCRdb holds only the in-frame ones, with some missing. The table has 250,000 to 300,000 clones, 80% to 90% seen once. The CDR3 is 14 amino acids. V lost 10 bases, J lost 5 bases, and 12 bases stayed unmatched. Per germline, CDR1 SNHLY and CDR2 FYNNEI. The specimen sequenced was peripheral blood. This TCR was sampled from a woman between 70 and 85 years old with COVID-19, enrolled during active disease. The chain combines TRBV2 with TRBJ2-3, with 7 bases fitting TRBD2. This CDR3 is CATLPSAGLDTQYF. In DNA, the CDR3 is TGTGCCACCCTTCCCTCAGCGGGGTTAGATACGCAGTATTTT.